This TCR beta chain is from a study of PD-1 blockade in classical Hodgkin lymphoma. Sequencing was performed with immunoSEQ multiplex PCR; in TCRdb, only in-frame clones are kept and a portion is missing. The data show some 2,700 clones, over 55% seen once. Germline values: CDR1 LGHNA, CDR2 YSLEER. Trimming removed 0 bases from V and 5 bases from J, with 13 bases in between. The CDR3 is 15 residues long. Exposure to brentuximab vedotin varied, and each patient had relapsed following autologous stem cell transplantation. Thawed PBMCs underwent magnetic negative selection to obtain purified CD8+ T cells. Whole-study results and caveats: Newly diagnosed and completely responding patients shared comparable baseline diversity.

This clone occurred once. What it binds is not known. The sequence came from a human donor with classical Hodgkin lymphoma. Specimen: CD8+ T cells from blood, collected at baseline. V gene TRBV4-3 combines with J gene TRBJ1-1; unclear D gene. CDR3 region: CASSQDFKGWTEAFF. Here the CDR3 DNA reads TGCGCCAGCAGCCAAGATTTTAAGGGTTGGACTGAAGCTTTCTTT.